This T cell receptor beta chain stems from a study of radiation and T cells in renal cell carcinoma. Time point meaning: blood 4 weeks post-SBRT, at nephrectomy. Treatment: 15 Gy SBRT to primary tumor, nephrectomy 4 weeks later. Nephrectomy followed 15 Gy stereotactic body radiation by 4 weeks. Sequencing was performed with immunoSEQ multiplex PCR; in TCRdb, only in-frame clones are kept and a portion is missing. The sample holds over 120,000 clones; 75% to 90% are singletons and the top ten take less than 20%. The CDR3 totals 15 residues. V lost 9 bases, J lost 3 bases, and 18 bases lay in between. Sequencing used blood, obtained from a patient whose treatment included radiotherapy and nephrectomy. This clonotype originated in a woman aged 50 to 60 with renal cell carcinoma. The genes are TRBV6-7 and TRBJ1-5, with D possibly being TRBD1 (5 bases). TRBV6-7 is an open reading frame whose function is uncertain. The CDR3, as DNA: TGTGCCAGAGATGGAAACAGGCTTACCAATCAGCCCCAGCATTTT. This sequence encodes CARDGNRLTNQPQHF.